Below, 5 T cell receptor beta chains from the same sample are listed, as sequenced in a study of brain T cells in children with intractable seizures. Time point in this sample: blood from clinic visit 5 months post-surgery; TSC patient then seizure free. Generated by immunoSEQ multiplex PCR, the TCRdb table keeps only in-frame clones and is missing some. The sample lists 340,000 or so clones, about 93% occurring once. The material was peripheral blood, obtained around 5 months after surgery. These receptors originate from a boy under two years old with tuberous sclerosis and intractable seizures.

V usage is TRBV13 and J usage is TRBJ2-7; TRBD1 matches at 7 bases. The germline V gene has CDR1 PRHDT and CDR2 FYEKMQ (reference sequence). The CDR3 spans 14 residues. Trimming at V came to 5 bases and at J to 5 bases, leaving 9 bases not matched to a gene. The CDR3 DNA reads as TGTGCCAGCAGCCAACCAGACAGGGCGGACGAGCAGTACTTC. As protein: CASSQPDRADEQYF.

CDR3 in amino acids: CATGLAGVTDTQYF. The CDR3 DNA follows: TGTGCCACCGGACTAGCGGGAGTAACAGATACGCAGTATTTT. The chain links TRBV10-3 to TRBJ2-3, with 13 bases fitting TRBD2. This CDR3 contains 14 residues. Trimming cost V 10 bases and J 3 bases; bases outside gene matches: 4. Germline CDR1 ENHRY, CDR2 SYGVKD.

The chain combines TRBV2 with TRBJ1-2; 7 bases match TRBD1. The CDR3 contains 15 residues. The ends lost 3 bases at V and 5 bases at J; junction bases unmatched: 9. Per germline, CDR1 SNHLY and CDR2 FYNNEI. The DNA of the CDR3 is TGTGCCAGCAGTGACGAAGGGGGCGGTGGTTATGGCTACACCTTC. It is translated as CASSDEGGGGYGYTF. The whole variable domain, filled in from reference TRBV2 and TRBJ1-2, reads EPEVTQTPSHQVTQMGQEVILRCVPISNHLYFYWYRQILGQKVEFLVSFYNNEISEKSEIFDDQFSVERPDGSNFTLKIRSTKLEDSAMYFCASSDEGGGGYGYTFGSGTRLTVV.

This chain connects TRBV5-5 to TRBJ1-2; tentative D call: TRBD1 (6 bases). The CDR3 has 18 residues. Trimming removed 4 bases at V and 2 bases at J, with 24 bases between. Germline V lookup: CDR1 SGHKS, CDR2 YYEKEE (reference sequence). CDR3 in DNA: TGTGCCAGCAGCCCTCCTGGGGCAGGGGACTATTTGAACTATGGCTACACCTTC. Translation gives CASSPPGAGDYLNYGYTF.

A note on this clone: The same CDR3 can be traced to other DNA sequences in this sample. The genes are TRBV19 and TRBJ1-1, with D unclear. This CDR3 contains 13 residues. CDR1 LNHDA and CDR2 SQIVND come from the germline V gene (reference sequence). Trimming removed 1 base at V and 1 base at J, with 4 bases between. Written as DNA, the CDR3 is TGTGCCAGTAGTATAGGGGAGAACACTGAAGCTTTCTTT. As protein: CASSIGENTEAFF.